The 24 T cell receptor beta chains presented below share a single source sample, sequenced in a study of cytomegalovirus exposure and HLA in healthy donors (dated by TCRdb to 2016 to 2017). Library creation used the immunoSEQ multiplex PCR assay. A mixture of 60 forward primers for TCR Vbeta segments and 13 reverse primers for TCR Jbeta segments was used in the multiplex PCR. The immuneACCESS repertoire file appears here via TCRdb, limited to in-frame rearrangements. These files lack a portion of the clones; in checked studies, under half of the deficit traces to unresolved V genes, and the cause of the others is not known. This sample comprises some 150,000 clones, roughly 85% of them detected only once. Together, the top ten hold 2% to 2.5% of the sample. The sample consisted of PBMCs. The receptors come from a woman under 30 in good health and CMV-seronegative.

The chain employs TRBV7-9 and TRBJ1-2, with TRBD1 as a possible D gene (6 bases). The CDR3 consists of 14 residues. The germline V gene has CDR1 SEHNR and CDR2 FQNEAQ (reference sequence). Trimming shortened V by 5 bases and J by 4 bases, and 14 bases separated the two germline ends. The CDR3 DNA reads as TGTGCCAGCAGCCCCGGAGGCAGGGGCTATGGCTACACCTTC. Its protein is CASSPGGRGYGYTF.

This clone has more than one count but fewer than ten. The rearrangement joins TRBV5-1 to TRBJ2-4; perhaps TRBD1 as D (5 bases). The germline V gene encodes CDR1 SGHRS and CDR2 YFSETQ. The V gene lost 0 bases and the J gene lost 5 bases, with 12 bases spanning the gap. This CDR3 has 15 residues. The CDR3 sequence is CASSLDPGQQNIQYF. The DNA for the CDR3 is TGCGCCAGCAGCTTGGATCCAGGGCAACAAAACATTCAGTACTTC.

CDR3 residues: CASSSSLYTF. The CDR3 DNA reads as TGTGCCAGCAGCTCCTCACTCTACACCTTC. The chain couples TRBV11-1 to TRBJ1-2, with no clear D. Between the trimmed V and J ends, which lost 4 bases and 10 bases, there was a span of 7 bases. This CDR3 has 10 amino acids. Germline CDR1 reads SGHAT; CDR2 reads FQDESV (reference sequence).

The rearrangement joins TRBV28 to TRBJ2-5, with a possible D match to TRBD1 (6 bases). The CDR3 contains 15 residues. Per germline, CDR1 MDHEN and CDR2 SYDVKM. V lost 6 bases, J lost 5 bases, and 19 bases lay in between. Here the CDR3 reads CASRPKQGQGETQYF. Written as DNA, the CDR3 is TGTGCCAGCAGACCGAAACAGGGACAAGGGGAGACCCAGTACTTC.

This clone was seen only a few times. V is TRBV4-1 and J is TRBJ2-6; TRBD1 might be the D (6 bases). Trimming shortened V by 1 base and J by 2 bases, and 15 bases separated the two germline ends. CDR3 size: 18 residues. Germline lookup yields CDR1 MGHRA and CDR2 YSYEKL. In DNA, the CDR3 is TGCGCCAGCAGCCAAGGGCGTTTCCAGGGGCCTGGGGCCAACGTCCTGACTTTC. This gives the protein CASSQGRFQGPGANVLTF.

The rearrangement uses TRBV12-1 and TRBJ1-2; the listed D gene, TRBD1, was not tested against the DNA. TRBV12-1 is recorded as a pseudogene. The CDR3 runs 17 residues. The CDR3: CASSFRGTGALGDGYTF. The CDR3 DNA is TGTGCCAGCAGCTTTCGAGGGACAGGGGCATTAGGAGATGGCTACACCTTC.

This clone was seen just once. The chain uses TRBV7-6 and TRBJ2-3; TRBD2 aligns across 7 bases. The CDR3 is 16 residues long. With 5 bases clipped from V and 2 bases from J, the junction kept 10 bases outside the gene matches. Germline assignment: CDR1 SGHVS and CDR2 FNYEAQ. The CDR3 is CASSVSREGDTDTQYF. In nucleotides, the CDR3 is TGTGCCAGCAGCGTGAGCAGGGAGGGAGACACAGATACGCAGTATTTT.

This chain joins TRBV5-1 and TRBJ2-1; a possible D gene is TRBD2 (5 bases). V shed 0 bases and J shed 6 bases, with 16 bases lying between them. The germline gives CDR1 SGHRS, CDR2 YFSETQ. CDR3 length equals 16 residues. The CDR3 protein is CASSLALAGRPNEQFF. DNA of the CDR3: TGCGCCAGCAGCTTGGCCCTAGCCGGTCGTCCCAATGAGCAGTTCTTC.

CDR3 sequence: CASASHKSYEQYF. Here the CDR3 DNA reads TGTGCCAGTGCTTCGCACAAAAGCTACGAGCAGTACTTC. The chain couples TRBV19 to TRBJ2-7; D is undetermined. CDR1 is LNHDA, CDR2 SQIVND, per germline (reference sequence). V lost 8 bases, J lost 3 bases, and 14 bases lay in between. The CDR3 covers 13 residues.

The genes are TRBV5-4 and TRBJ2-1; 7 positions match TRBD2. CDR3 length: 13 amino acids. V lost 4 bases to trimming and J lost 7 bases; unmatched junction nucleotides: 5. The germline gives CDR1 SGHNT, CDR2 YYREEE (reference sequence). The CDR3 DNA reads as TGTGCCAGCAGCCTACCCGGGGGGAATGAGCAGTTCTTC. As protein: CASSLPGGNEQFF. The whole variable domain, filled in from reference TRBV5-4 and TRBJ2-1, reads ETGVTQSPTHLIKTRGQQVTLRCSSQSGHNTVSWYQQALGQGPQFIFQYYREEENGRGNFPPRFSGLQFPNYSSELNVNALELDDSALYLCASSLPGGNEQFFGPGTRLTVL.

The chain recombines TRBV6-1 with TRBJ2-5; D ambiguous. The CDR3 covers 12 residues. CDR1 and CDR2 (germline): MNHNS, SASEGT. Trimming took off 8 bases at V and 4 bases at J, with 11 bases between the two ends. CDR3 protein: CASGPRPETQYF. CDR3 nucleotide sequence: TGTGCCAGCGGGCCCCGCCCAGAGACCCAGTACTTC.

The V gene is TRBV5-1, the J gene TRBJ2-7; no clear D gene. Germline CDR1 is SGHRS and CDR2 is YFSETQ. The CDR3 is 16 amino acids. The V and J ends lost 4 bases and 6 bases respectively, with 23 bases between them. In nucleotides, the CDR3 is TGCGCCAGCAGCCTAAGTTTCGCCTCCGACATCTCCGAGCAGTACTTC. As protein: CASSLSFASDISEQYF. The whole variable domain, filled in from reference TRBV5-1 and TRBJ2-7, reads KAGVTQTPRYLIKTRGQQVTLSCSPISGHRSVSWYQQTPGQGLQFLFEYFSETQRNKGNFPGRFSGRQFSNSRSEMNVSTLELGDSALYLCASSLSFASDISEQYFGPGTRLTVT.

The chain is built from TRBV5-1 and TRBJ2-1; 9 positions agree with TRBD2. Germline V lookup: CDR1 SGHRS, CDR2 YFSETQ. V shed 4 bases and J 1 base; nucleotides not matched to a gene: 6. This CDR3 is 16 amino acids long. The CDR3 DNA reads TGCGCCAGCAGCCCGGCGGCGGGGGGGTCCTACAATGAGCAGTTCTTC. Residues: CASSPAAGGSYNEQFF.

The J gene is TRBJ1-3, the V gene TRBV16; no clear D. V was pared by 1 base and J by 2 bases, with 12 bases between. The germline V gene has CDR1 KGHSY and CDR2 FQNENV. This CDR3 has 16 residues. CDR3 nucleotide sequence: TGTGCCAGCAGCCAATTGGGCCTCTCGGCTGGAAACACCATATATTTT. This codes for CASSQLGLSAGNTIYF.

The V and J genes are TRBV19 and TRBJ2-1; D call uncertain. The CDR3 extends over 13 amino acids. Trimming cost V 7 bases and J 0 bases, with 7 bases left between them. Germline CDR1 is LNHDA and CDR2 is SQIVND (reference sequence). CDR3 protein: CASNERSYNEQFF. DNA of the CDR3: TGTGCCAGTAATGAGCGCTCCTACAATGAGCAGTTCTTC.

V and J are TRBV30 and TRBJ1-5, with D perhaps matching TRBD1 (5 bases). The V end was cut by 1 base, the J end by 5 bases, with 9 bases between. The germline V gene encodes CDR1 GTSNPN and CDR2 SVGIG (reference sequence). The CDR3 sequence is 13 residues long. The CDR3 DNA sequence: TGTGCCTGGAGTGGGGGCAGCGATCAGCCCCAGCATTTT. Translation gives CAWSGGSDQPQHF.

The rearrangement uses TRBV29-1 and TRBJ2-7; TRBD1 matches 7 bases. Unmatched junction bases numbered 22, after V lost 0 bases and J lost 5 bases. The CDR3 totals 19 residues. The germline V gene has CDR1 SQVTM and CDR2 ANQGSEA. CDR3 in amino acids: CSVEDVPREGGSPPHEQYF. In DNA form, the CDR3 reads TGCAGCGTTGAAGATGTCCCCCGAGAAGGGGGCTCCCCCCCTCACGAGCAGTACTTC.

The rearrangement uses TRBV7-9 and TRBJ2-5; no definite D call. The length of the CDR3 is 14 residues. CDR1 and CDR2 (germline): SEHNR, FQNEAQ (reference sequence). The V and J ends lost 1 base and 2 bases respectively, with 8 bases between them. The CDR3 loop reads CASSLGGGQETQYF. In nucleotides, the CDR3 is TGTGCCAGCAGCTTAGGTGGCGGACAAGAGACCCAGTACTTC.

This chain joins TRBV6-1 and TRBJ2-2; D is perhaps TRBD2 (5 bases). CDR1 is MNHNS, CDR2 SASEGT, per germline. V gave up 5 bases and J gave up 2 bases, with 9 bases separating them. The CDR3 has 14 residues. In nucleotides, the CDR3 is TGTGCCAGCAGTCTGGGAGATAACACCGGGGAGCTGTTTTTT. Its translation is CASSLGDNTGELFF.

The chain couples TRBV7-3 to TRBJ2-2; possible D gene TRBD2, 5 bases. V dropped 5 bases and J dropped 7 bases, with 8 bases sitting between them. This CDR3 is built from 12 residues. Germline CDR1 is SGHTA and CDR2 is FQGTGA. CDR3 in DNA: TGTGCCAGCAGCCGCGGACTCGGGGAGCTGTTTTTT. Amino acid sequence: CASSRGLGELFF.

The chain joins TRBV9 to TRBJ1-2; D may be TRBD1 (6 bases). Germline V gene lookup returns CDR1 SGDLS and CDR2 YYNGEE. The CDR3 contains 13 residues. Trimming removed 4 bases at V and 7 bases at J, with 14 bases between. In DNA, the CDR3 is TGTGCCAGCAGCCCAGAGACAGGTTTTGGCTACACCTTC. It codes for CASSPETGFGYTF.

This chain joins TRBV5-5 and TRBJ1-4; 12 nucleotides agree with TRBD1. The CDR3 totals 17 residues. After removal of 6 bases from V and 6 bases from J, the junction contained 12 bases not matched to a gene. CDR1 and CDR2 from the germline V gene are SGHKS and YYEKEE (reference sequence). The CDR3 DNA reads TGTGCCAGCACCTTCGGGACAGGGGGCCGCGGTGATGAAAAACTGTTTTTT. Translating gives CASTFGTGGRGDEKLFF.

The chain uses TRBV9 and TRBJ2-1; TRBD2 agrees at 9 bases. The CDR3 length is 15 residues. V was clipped by 3 bases and J by 6 bases; unmatched bases: 7. Germline CDR1 and CDR2: SGDLS and YYNGEE. CDR3 amino acids: CASSGGASGVNEQFF. DNA for the CDR3: TGTGCCAGCAGCGGGGGGGCTAGCGGGGTCAATGAGCAGTTCTTC. Based on the CDR3 plus reference TRBV9 and TRBJ2-1, the full variable domain is DSGVTQTPKHLITATGQRVTLRCSPRSGDLSVYWYQQSLDQGLQFLIQYYNGEERAKGNILERFSAQQFPDLHSELNLSSLELGDSALYFCASSGGASGVNEQFFGPGTRLTVL.

The V and J genes are TRBV5-1 and TRBJ1-5, with TRBD1 matching over 8 bases. Looked up from germline, CDR1 is SGHRS and CDR2 is YFSETQ. The J segment lost 0 bases and the V segment lost 6 bases, leaving 2 bases of the junction unmatched. There are 14 residues in the CDR3. The CDR3 coding sequence is TGCGCCAGCACGGGACAGGATAGCAATCAGCCCCAGCATTTT. Amino acids: CASTGQDSNQPQHF.